Each of the 23 T cell receptor beta chains below was sequenced from the same sample in a study of cytotoxic CD8 clonotypes in ibrutinib-treated CLL. Generated by immunoSEQ multiplex PCR, the TCRdb table keeps only in-frame clones and is missing some. Among about 22,000 clones, nearly 80% were seen once, and the ten largest hold more than 7.5%. The sample was PBMCs, taken before ibrutinib treatment. Receptor source: a human donor with chronic lymphocytic leukemia.

The chain recombines TRBV29-1 with TRBJ1-2, with 8 nucleotides matching TRBD1. The junction had 9 bases not matched to a gene; V was cut back by 7 bases and J by 2 bases. The CDR3 has 14 amino acids. Germline V gene sequence: CDR1 SQVTM, CDR2 ANQGSEA. The CDR3 nucleotides are TGCAGCGCCTCGACCGGGACAGGAAACTATGGCTACACCTTC. Translating gives CSASTGTGNYGYTF.

This chain uses TRBV19 with TRBJ2-7, with D uncertain. V was clipped by 5 bases and J by 3 bases, with 14 bases between them. Germline assignment: CDR1 LNHDA and CDR2 SQIVND (reference sequence). CDR3 length: 14 amino acids. The CDR3 region is CASSFTFLGYEQYF. CDR3 coding DNA: TGTGCCAGTAGTTTTACCTTCTTGGGCTACGAGCAGTACTTC.

The rearrangement uses TRBV7-2 and TRBJ1-2; possible D gene TRBD1, 6 bases. Looked up from germline, CDR1 is SGHTA and CDR2 is FQGNSA. This CDR3 has 15 residues. V lost 3 bases to trimming and J lost 4 bases, with 15 bases between them. The DNA of the CDR3 is TGTGCCAGCAGCTTTGACCCAGGGGAGGTCTATGGCTACACCTTC. As protein: CASSFDPGEVYGYTF. The full variable domain, completed using reference TRBV7-2 and TRBJ1-2, is GAGVSQSPSNKVTEKGKDVELRCDPISGHTALYWYRQSLGQGLEFLIYFQGNSAPDKSGLPSDRFSAERTGGSVSTLTIQRTQQEDSAVYLCASSFDPGEVYGYTFGSGTRLTVV.

The CDR3, as DNA: TGTGCCAGCAGAACGGACAGGGGTAAGCAGCCCCAGCATTTT. Its protein product is CASRTDRGKQPQHF. The chain joins TRBV6-5 to TRBJ1-5, with 9 bases lining up with TRBD1. With V trimmed by 6 bases and J by 7 bases, 7 bases remained unmatched. The length of the CDR3 is 14 residues. Germline V gene lookup returns CDR1 MNHEY and CDR2 SVGAGI.

This chain connects TRBV7-2 to TRBJ1-2, with D perhaps matching TRBD1 (6 bases). V was pared by 3 bases and J by 8 bases, with 13 bases between. The CDR3 runs to 13 residues. Germline-derived CDR1 and CDR2 are SGHTA and FQGNSA. DNA for the CDR3: TGTGCCAGCAGCTTTGGTCGGACAGTCGGCTACACCTTC. This gives the protein CASSFGRTVGYTF.

Only one count was recorded for this clone. The rearrangement uses TRBV30 and TRBJ2-1; D not resolved. Germline V lookup: CDR1 GTSNPN, CDR2 SVGIG (reference sequence). Trimming pared 1 base from V and 9 bases from J, leaving 13 bases between. This CDR3 is 13 amino acids long. The CDR3 reads CAWSGPLGTEQFF. The CDR3 nucleotides read TGTGCCTGGAGTGGTCCGCTGGGTACTGAGCAGTTCTTC.

This clone was recorded a few times. The rearrangement joins TRBV6-5 to TRBJ1-2, with a tentative D call TRBD1 (5 bases). This CDR3 region has 15 residues. V lost 0 bases, J lost 0 bases, and 8 bases lay in between. From germline, CDR1 is MNHEY and CDR2 SVGAGI. The CDR3 DNA reads as TGTGCCAGCAGTTACTCGACGACAGCTAACTATGGCTACACCTTC. Translation: CASSYSTTANYGYTF.

The chain couples TRBV5-5 to TRBJ1-5, with TRBD1 as a possible D gene (6 bases). The ends were cut back, 4 bases at V and 3 bases at J, with 14 bases in the middle. The CDR3 runs 15 residues. The germline V gene has CDR1 SGHKS and CDR2 YYEKEE (reference sequence). The CDR3 DNA reads TGTGCCAGCAGCAGAACAGGGACGGACAATCAGCCCCAGCATTTT. Its protein product is CASSRTGTDNQPQHF.

This clone was detected a few times. This chain uses TRBV7-2 with TRBJ1-2, with TRBD1 matching over 10 bases. CDR1 SGHTA and CDR2 FQGNSA come from the germline V gene. The CDR3 consists of 14 residues. With V trimmed by 5 bases and J by 8 bases, 8 bases remained unmatched. The CDR3 region is CASSAGDRGRGYTF. The CDR3 coding sequence is TGTGCCAGCAGCGCGGGTGACAGGGGGCGAGGCTACACCTTC.

CDR3 sequence reads: CASSQGGLAGWYEETQYF. The CDR3 region has the DNA TGTGCCAGCAGCCAAGGCGGACTAGCGGGGTGGTATGAGGAGACCCAGTACTTC. The rearrangement uses TRBV14 and TRBJ2-5; TRBD2 matches at 12 bases. Germline CDR1 reads SGHDN; CDR2 reads FVKESK. The CDR3 covers 18 residues. Losses at the gene ends were 1 base for V and 5 bases for J; bases not matched to a gene: 11. The complete variable domain, with remaining parts taken from reference TRBV14 and TRBJ2-5, reads EAGVTQFPSHSVIEKGQTVTLRCDPISGHDNLYWYRRVMGKEIKFLLHFVKESKQDESGMPNNRFLAERTGGTYSTLKVQPAELEDSGVYFCASSQGGLAGWYEETQYFGPGTRLLVL.

The chain uses TRBV5-1 and TRBJ1-1, with 9 nucleotides matching TRBD1. CDR3 length equals 14 residues. With V trimmed by 4 bases and J by 1 base, 2 bases remained unmatched. From germline, CDR1 is SGHRS and CDR2 YFSETQ. The CDR3 DNA sequence: TGCGCCAGCAGCCAACAGGGGGCGAACACTGAAGCTTTCTTT. This sequence encodes CASSQQGANTEAFF.

The chain joins TRBV19 to TRBJ1-2; 8 positions match TRBD1. V lost 4 bases, J lost 0 bases, and 7 bases stayed unmatched. This CDR3 region has 16 residues. Germline V CDR1 and CDR2: LNHDA, SQIVND (reference sequence). Written as DNA, the CDR3 is TGTGCCAGTAGTAGCTTACAGGGGGTGCCTAACTATGGCTACACCTTC. Encoded protein: CASSSLQGVPNYGYTF.

DNA for the CDR3: TGTGCCAGTAGTATCACGGGGGATGTTTCCTACGAGCAGTACTTC. Its translation: CASSITGDVSYEQYF. The chain links TRBV19 to TRBJ2-7, with a weak D call TRBD2 (6 bases). Per germline, CDR1 LNHDA and CDR2 SQIVND (reference sequence). V was cut by 3 bases and J by 1 base, with 13 bases left in between. CDR3 length: 15 amino acids.

This clone was observed a single time. The CDR3: CSWFVGGETQYF. The CDR3 DNA reads TGCAGCTGGTTTGTGGGTGGTGAGACCCAGTACTTC. The chain joins TRBV29-1 to TRBJ2-5; no clear D. Germline CDR1 is SQVTM and CDR2 is ANQGSEA. The length of the CDR3 is 12 residues. Trimming cost V 8 bases and J 5 bases, with 15 bases left between them.

This clone is a singleton in its sample. V gene TRBV21-1 combines with J gene TRBJ2-7; the table's TRBD1 call for D was not verified on the DNA. TRBV21-1 represents a pseudogene. The CDR3 sequence is 16 residues long. The chain's CDR3 is CASSKAFGRGFYEQYF. CDR3 coding DNA: TGTGCCAGCAGCAAAGCTTTTGGCAGGGGATTCTACGAGCAGTACTTC.

The genes are TRBV27 and TRBJ1-1; D is uncertain. This CDR3 has 13 amino acids. Germline V gene sequence: CDR1 MNHEY, CDR2 SMNVEV (reference sequence). Trimming shortened V by 3 bases and J by 4 bases, and 9 bases separated the two germline ends. The CDR3 nucleotides are TGTGCCAGCAGTTTTTGGGTATCCACTGAAGCTTTCTTT. Protein sequence: CASSFWVSTEAFF.

The count of this clone is one. The J gene is TRBJ2-2, the V gene TRBV28; TRBD1 matches at 10 bases. This CDR3 has 15 amino acids. Looked up from germline, CDR1 is MDHEN and CDR2 is SYDVKM. With 10 bases clipped from V and 4 bases from J, the junction kept 9 bases outside the gene matches. Written as DNA, the CDR3 is TGTGCCATCCAGACAGGGGGCGTGGGCACCGGGGAGCTGTTTTTT. It translates to CAIQTGGVGTGELFF. Looking up the rest from reference TRBV28 and TRBJ2-2 gives the full variable domain: DVKVTQSSRYLVKRTGEKVFLECVQDMDHENMFWYRQDPGLGLRLIYFSYDVKMKEKGDIPEGYSVSREKKERFSLILESASTNQTSMYLCAIQTGGVGTGELFFGEGSRLTVL.

This clone was observed a few times. The chain couples TRBV6-5 to TRBJ2-7, with 8 bases that match TRBD1. In germline, CDR1 is MNHEY, CDR2 SVGAGI. CDR3 length: 14 amino acids. J was trimmed by 6 bases and V by 6 bases; bases with no gene match: 10. Written as DNA, the CDR3 is TGTGCCAGCAGCCCGACAGGGGTTAGGGCCGAGCAGTACTTC. Encoded protein: CASSPTGVRAEQYF.

V usage is TRBV5-1 and J usage is TRBJ2-1; 11 bases map to TRBD2. V shed 1 base, J shed 4 bases, and the junction held 10 bases outside the gene matches. The germline gives CDR1 SGHRS, CDR2 YFSETQ. There are 18 residues in the CDR3. This chain's CDR3 is CASSLRAGTSGVYNEQFF. Written as DNA, the CDR3 is TGCGCCAGCAGCTTGCGGGCCGGGACTAGCGGAGTTTACAATGAGCAGTTCTTC.

This rearrangement joins TRBV9 to TRBJ2-5, with TRBD1 matching 10 bases. This CDR3 region has 15 residues. After removal of 3 bases from V and 5 bases from J, the junction contained 7 bases not matched to a gene. Germline values: CDR1 SGDLS, CDR2 YYNGEE. The CDR3 loop is CASSDGQGEFETQYF. Written as DNA, the CDR3 is TGTGCCAGCAGCGACGGACAGGGGGAGTTTGAGACCCAGTACTTC.

The rearrangement links TRBV5-6 to TRBJ2-1, with TRBD1 identical over 10 bases. This CDR3 spans 16 amino acids. Losses at the gene ends were 4 bases for V and 3 bases for J; bases not matched to a gene: 7. Germline assignment: CDR1 SGHDT and CDR2 YYEEEE. The CDR3 DNA follows: TGTGCCAGCAGCGATGACAGGGGGCAAATCTACAATGAGCAGTTCTTC. Its translation is CASSDDRGQIYNEQFF.

V and J are TRBV28 and TRBJ2-7; 7 bases are a match to TRBD1. The CDR3 length is 14 residues. Germline loops: CDR1 MDHEN, CDR2 SYDVKM. Trimming at V came to 5 bases and at J to 2 bases, leaving 6 bases not matched to a gene. As DNA, the CDR3 is TGTGCCAGCAGTCTCCGGGACAGTACCTACGAGCAGTACTTC. Protein: CASSLRDSTYEQYF.

This chain connects TRBV2 to TRBJ1-2; TRBD1 matches at 8 bases. The V gene's germline CDR1 is SNHLY and CDR2 FYNNEI. The CDR3 runs to 14 residues. V shed 4 bases and J 2 bases; nucleotides not matched to a gene: 3. The CDR3 DNA follows: TGTGCCAGCAGTGGAGGACAGGGAAACTATGGCTACACCTTC. Encoded protein: CASSGGQGNYGYTF.